These 20 T cell receptor beta chains were sequenced from one sample in a study of cytomegalovirus exposure and HLA in healthy donors. This table comes from immunoSEQ multiplex PCR, and its TCRdb copy is limited to in-frame clones, with some not included. The sample lists around 150,000 clones, 70% to 85% seen once, with less than 35% in the top ten. Material: PBMCs. These receptors were collected from a man aged 25-40 years in good health and CMV-seropositive.

This clone was picked up one time. The CDR3 reads CASADRKAKNIQYF. The CDR3 nucleotides are TGTGCCAGTGCGGACAGGAAAGCCAAAAACATTCAGTACTTC. This chain links TRBV19 with TRBJ2-4; 7 nucleotides align to TRBD1. The CDR3 extends over 14 amino acids. After removal of 8 bases from V and 0 bases from J, the junction contained 4 bases not matched to a gene. In germline, CDR1 is LNHDA, CDR2 SQIVND (reference sequence). Looking up the rest from reference TRBV19 and TRBJ2-4 gives the full variable domain: DGGITQSPKYLFRKEGQNVTLSCEQNLNHDAMYWYRQDPGQGLRLIYYSQIVNDFQKGDIAEGYSVSREKKESFPLTVTSAQKNPTAFYLCASADRKAKNIQYFGAGTRLSVL.

Comments on this clone: At one boundary the junction diverges from the germline segment, which might be a read error. This chain joins TRBV15 and TRBJ2-5; tentative D call: TRBD2 (6 bases). Germline V CDR1 and CDR2: LNHNV, YYDKDF (reference sequence). The CDR3 is 12 residues long. CDR3 in amino acids: CATSRGGVGTNF. The CDR3 DNA is TGTGCCACCAGCAGAGGGGGGGTAGGAACTAACTTC.

This rearrangement joins TRBV30 to TRBJ1-2; the D gene is possibly TRBD1 (5 bases). Germline lookup yields CDR1 GTSNPN and CDR2 SVGIG (reference sequence). The V end lost 2 bases, the J end lost 8 bases, and 15 bases lay between the germline ends. The CDR3 is 13 amino acids. CDR3 residues: CAWSLPQGGGYTF. In DNA form, the CDR3 reads TGTGCCTGGAGTCTCCCTCAGGGAGGAGGCTACACCTTC.

This chain uses TRBV5-6 with TRBJ2-6, with D uncertain. V lost 8 bases, J lost 0 bases, and 12 bases lay in between. Germline CDR1 is SGHDT and CDR2 is YYEEEE. This CDR3 comprises 15 residues. The CDR3 coding sequence is TGTGCCAGTGGGCGATTATCCTCTGGGGCCAACGTCCTGACTTTC. It specifies CASGRLSSGANVLTF.

In this sample, this clone turned up a few times. The genes are TRBV18 and TRBJ1-1, with D possibly TRBD1 on 5 matching bases. The CDR3 is 14 amino acids. In germline, CDR1 is KGHSH, CDR2 LQKENI. V gave up 3 bases and J gave up 1 base, with 9 bases separating them. The CDR3: CASSPPTANTEAFF. In DNA, the CDR3 is TGTGCCAGCTCACCTCCGACAGCGAACACTGAAGCTTTCTTT. The entire variable domain, with the rest obtained from reference TRBV18 and TRBJ1-1, is as follows: NAGVMQNPRHLVRRRGQEARLRCSPMKGHSHVYWYRQLPEEGLKFMVYLQKENIIDESGMPKERFSAEFPKEGPSILRIQQVVRGDSAAYFCASSPPTANTEAFFGQGTRLTVV.

This sequence joins TRBV4-2 and TRBJ1-2; D possibly corresponds to TRBD1 (6 bases). The CDR3 runs 14 residues. From germline, CDR1 is LGHNA and CDR2 YNFKEQ. V was shortened by 2 bases and J by 6 bases, with 13 bases between the two germline ends. The CDR3 is CASSQWGGADGYTF. The CDR3 DNA is TGTGCCAGCAGCCAATGGGGGGGGGCTGATGGCTACACCTTC.

Remarks on this clone: Distinct nucleotide sequences in the sample also encode this CDR3. V usage is TRBV5-1 and J usage is TRBJ1-1; a weak D match, TRBD1 (6 bases). The germline CDR1 and CDR2 sequences are SGHRS and YFSETQ. V was cut by 3 bases and J by 2 bases, with 11 bases left in between. There are 14 residues in the CDR3. This CDR3 reads CASSSEQGNTEAFF. The CDR3 DNA sequence: TGCGCCAGCAGCTCCGAACAGGGCAACACTGAAGCTTTCTTT.

This chain uses TRBV2 with TRBJ2-3; 8 nucleotides line up with TRBD1. CDR1 is SNHLY and CDR2 is FYNNEI in the germline V gene. V lost 7 bases, J lost 1 base, and 4 bases stayed unmatched. This CDR3 spans 14 amino acids. CDR3 DNA sequence: TGTGCCAGCATGAAGACAGGGGGCACAGATACGCAGTATTTT. Amino acids: CASMKTGGTDTQYF.

The V call is TRBV6-5, the J call TRBJ1-1; 9 positions agree with TRBD1. Germline CDR1 and CDR2: MNHEY and SVGAGI. The CDR3 is 13 residues long. The V gene end was trimmed by 7 bases and the J gene end by 8 bases; junction bases not matched to a gene: 8. The CDR3 loop reads CASTRQGVREAFF. The CDR3 DNA follows: TGTGCCAGCACACGACAGGGGGTCAGGGAAGCTTTCTTT.

This clone was seen many times. The CDR3, as DNA: TGTGCCAGCAGTCTTCTCCCCTTGACAGCTTCGAACACTGAAGCTTTCTTT. Protein sequence: CASSLLPLTASNTEAFF. The chain uses TRBV27 and TRBJ1-1, with a weak D call TRBD1 (5 bases). Germline CDR1 is MNHEY and CDR2 is SMNVEV (reference sequence). The CDR3 runs to 17 residues. Between the trimmed V and J ends, which lost 5 bases and 1 base, there was a span of 20 bases.

The chain has TRBV5-1 and TRBJ1-2; a weak D match, TRBD1 (5 bases). The V and J ends lost 2 bases and 6 bases respectively, with 20 bases between them. This CDR3 is built from 16 residues. Germline assignment: CDR1 SGHRS and CDR2 YFSETQ. CDR3 DNA sequence: TGCGCCAGCAGCTTTTTTTCAGGGAAGGACCATGATGGCTACACCTTC. Translating gives CASSFFSGKDHDGYTF.

This chain uses TRBV15 with TRBJ2-1; 12 positions agree with TRBD2. The V segment lost 4 bases and the J segment 9 bases; nucleotides outside the gene matches: 7. This CDR3 is 15 amino acids long. In germline, CDR1 is LNHNV, CDR2 YYDKDF (reference sequence). The chain's CDR3 is CATSTSSGRAIEQFF. The CDR3 nucleotides are TGTGCCACCAGCACCTCTAGCGGGAGGGCCATTGAGCAGTTCTTC.

This clone was detected a few times. V is TRBV6-5 and J is TRBJ1-6; a weak D match, TRBD1 (6 bases). The CDR3 totals 14 residues. Per germline, CDR1 MNHEY and CDR2 SVGAGI. With 6 bases removed from V and 7 bases from J, the gap between germline ends came to 13 bases. Here the CDR3 DNA reads TGTGCCAGCAGCCCCGGGACACGGAATTCACCCCTCCACTTT. Translating it yields CASSPGTRNSPLHF.

The chain has TRBV27 and TRBJ2-2; unclear D gene. Trimming removed 4 bases at V and 1 base at J, with 7 bases between. The germline CDR1 and CDR2 sequences are MNHEY and SMNVEV (reference sequence). The CDR3 totals 14 residues. The DNA of the CDR3 is TGTGCCAGCAGTTCGGGTCTGAACACCGGGGAGCTGTTTTTT. This encodes CASSSGLNTGELFF.

The V and J genes are TRBV5-1 and TRBJ2-1, with 11 nucleotides matching TRBD2. CDR1 and CDR2 from the germline V gene are SGHRS and YFSETQ. The CDR3 spans 16 residues. V dropped 3 bases and J dropped 0; count of bases not matched to a gene: 2. This chain's CDR3 is CASSYSGGASYNEQFF. DNA for the CDR3: TGCGCCAGCAGCTATAGCGGGGGGGCCTCCTACAATGAGCAGTTCTTC. The variable domain in full, with the rest retrieved from reference TRBV5-1 and TRBJ2-1, is KAGVTQTPRYLIKTRGQQVTLSCSPISGHRSVSWYQQTPGQGLQFLFEYFSETQRNKGNFPGRFSGRQFSNSRSEMNVSTLELGDSALYLCASSYSGGASYNEQFFGPGTRLTVL.

J is TRBJ2-7 and V is TRBV10-3; 9 bases align to TRBD1. Germline CDR1 ENHRY, CDR2 SYGVKD. V trimming: 2 bases; J trimming: 4 bases; junction bases outside the gene matches: 6. This CDR3 spans 15 amino acids. The CDR3 coding sequence is TGTGCCATCAGTGAGCCGGGACAGGGTCATTACGAGCAGTACTTC. Translation: CAISEPGQGHYEQYF.

The genes are TRBV7-6 and TRBJ2-2; 8 bases are a match to TRBD1. This CDR3 spans 16 amino acids. Germline CDR1 is SGHVS and CDR2 is FNYEAQ. V was clipped by 1 base and J by 5 bases; unmatched bases: 6. The CDR3, as DNA: TGTGCCAGCAGCTTAGAGGCAGGGGGCAAGACCGGGGAGCTGTTTTTT. Translated: CASSLEAGGKTGELFF.

The chain recombines TRBV21-1 with TRBJ2-1; the table's D call, TRBD2, was not checked against the DNA. TRBV21-1 corresponds to a pseudogene. The CDR3 is 16 amino acids. The CDR3 DNA is TGTGCCAGCAGCAAAGGTGTCCCGGCTAGCGACGGTGAGCAGTTCTTC. Protein product: CASSKGVPASDGEQFF.

The chain couples TRBV4-2 to TRBJ2-2, with TRBD1 matching 9 bases. J lost 5 bases, V lost 4 bases, and 5 bases had no gene match. This CDR3 is built from 15 residues. Germline lookup yields CDR1 LGHNA and CDR2 YNFKEQ. The CDR3 reads CASSPGTGKTGELFF. CDR3 nucleotides: TGTGCCAGCAGCCCTGGGACAGGGAAAACCGGGGAGCTGTTTTTT.

V gene TRBV5-1 combines with J gene TRBJ2-4; 11 bases agree with TRBD2. V lost 4 bases, J lost 3 bases, and 6 bases stayed unmatched. CDR3 length: 16 residues. Per germline, CDR1 SGHRS and CDR2 YFSETQ. CDR3 protein: CASSATSGRGKNIQYF. As DNA, the CDR3 is TGCGCCAGCAGCGCTACTAGCGGGAGAGGCAAAAACATTCAGTACTTC. The full variable domain, rest sourced from reference TRBV5-1 and TRBJ2-4, is KAGVTQTPRYLIKTRGQQVTLSCSPISGHRSVSWYQQTPGQGLQFLFEYFSETQRNKGNFPGRFSGRQFSNSRSEMNVSTLELGDSALYLCASSATSGRGKNIQYFGAGTRLSVL.